One sample yielded the 29 T cell receptor beta chains listed below, sequenced in a study of T-cell memory formation after mild COVID-19. TCRdb recomputed calls from the 5' RACE reads with MiXCR, one row per CDR3 protein. This sample carries 300,000 to 400,000 distinct CDR3 sequences, approximately 21% of them seen once, and the ten largest clones take around 13%. Material: PBMCs or a T cell subset sorted from them (not recorded which). The receptors shown here come from an adult woman who had mild COVID-19 (a few samples of this study predate the infection). Cell type and time point are not known.

The chain uses TRBV29-1 and TRBJ2-2; 7 positions agree with TRBD1. CDR3 size: 12 residues. The germline CDR1 and CDR2 sequences are SQVTM and ANQGSEA. Germline trimming cut 7 bases from V and 3 bases from J; bases unmatched to any gene: 2. The CDR3 protein is CSATGDTGELFF. The DNA for the CDR3 is TGCAGCGCCACAGGGGACACCGGGGAGCTGTTTTTT.

This chain connects TRBV7-2 to TRBJ2-1; D is undetermined. The CDR3 sequence is 13 residues long. The ends were cut back, 2 bases at V and 9 bases at J, with 11 bases in the middle. The germline V gene has CDR1 SGHTA and CDR2 FQGNSA. The CDR3 DNA reads as TGTGCCAGCAGCTTATCCATTATCCCTGAGCAGTTCTTC. Protein product: CASSLSIIPEQFF. Full variable domain (rest looked up from reference TRBV7-2 and TRBJ2-1): GAGVSQSPSNKVTEKGKDVELRCDPISGHTALYWYRQSLGQGLEFLIYFQGNSAPDKSGLPSDRFSAERTGGSVSTLTIQRTQQEDSAVYLCASSLSIIPEQFFGPGTRLTVL.

The chain has TRBV7-8 and TRBJ2-5; D not certain. From germline, CDR1 is SGHVS and CDR2 FQNEAQ. V lost 5 bases and J lost 6, with 4 bases in between. The CDR3 contains 10 residues. This chain's CDR3 is CASSHKTQYF. As DNA, the CDR3 is TGTGCCAGCAGCCATAAGACCCAGTACTTC.

This clonotype was seen a few times. The genes are TRBV19 and TRBJ2-7; unclear D gene. Deletions cut 5 bases from V and 0 bases from J, with 14 bases between. The germline V gene has CDR1 LNHDA and CDR2 SQIVND (reference sequence). The CDR3 spans 15 residues. The CDR3 DNA is TGTGCCAGTAGTCCTCAACATCCGTTCTCCTACGAGCAGTACTTC. This sequence encodes CASSPQHPFSYEQYF.

The CDR3 coding sequence is TGTGCCAGCAGTTTCGCGGTAGACGGAGGAAACACCATATATTTT. Translating it yields CASSFAVDGGNTIYF. This chain uses TRBV12-3 or TRBV12-4 with TRBJ1-3, with D hard to call. This CDR3 comprises 15 residues. V was pared by 3 bases and J by 4 bases, with 13 bases between.

CDR3 bases: TGTGCCAGCAGCTCCTGGAACACTGAAGCTTTCTTT. Its translation: CASSSWNTEAFF. V usage is TRBV7-6 and J usage is TRBJ1-1; D not resolved. Per the germline V gene, CDR1 is SGHVS and CDR2 is FNYEAQ. The CDR3 is made up of 12 amino acids. The germline V and J ends were trimmed by 4 bases and 1 base, with 4 bases remaining between them.

In DNA form, the CDR3 reads TGCAGCGTTGGCGCCCTAGCGGGGGTTGGGGATGAGCAGTTCTTC. Its protein is CSVGALAGVGDEQFF. This chain connects TRBV29-1 to TRBJ2-1; 10 positions match TRBD2. CDR1 and CDR2 (germline): SQVTM, ANQGSEA. V lost 4 bases, J lost 8 bases, and 11 bases stayed unmatched. The CDR3 runs 15 residues.

The chain joins TRBV10-3 to TRBJ2-5; either TRBD1 or TRBD2 may supply D (6 bases each). V was cut by 10 bases and J by 0 bases, with 12 bases left in between. From germline, CDR1 is ENHRY and CDR2 SYGVKD. The CDR3 has 13 amino acids. In DNA form, the CDR3 reads TGTGCCACCAGGCGGGACAACCAAGAGACCCAGTACTTC. Amino acids: CATRRDNQETQYF.

This sequence joins TRBV10-3 and TRBJ1-1, with TRBD1 identical over 8 bases. The germline gives CDR1 ENHRY, CDR2 SYGVKD. CDR3 length equals 15 residues. V shed 6 bases and J 3 bases; nucleotides not matched to a gene: 9. In DNA, the CDR3 is TGTGCCATCAGCACCGACAGGGGAAGCGACACTGAAGCTTTCTTT. Translating gives CAISTDRGSDTEAFF.

There are a few counts of this clonotype. J is TRBJ2-6 and V is TRBV5-1; D is ambiguous. The CDR3 consists of 14 residues. Germline assignment: CDR1 SGHRS and CDR2 YFSETQ. V lost 0 bases and J 2 bases, leaving 3 bases between the germline ends. CDR3 in DNA: TGCGCCAGCAGCTTGGAGGCTGGGGCCAACGTCCTGACTTTC. Translation: CASSLEAGANVLTF.

The chain employs TRBV3-1 and TRBJ1-5; possibly TRBD1 for D (6 bases). The germline V gene has CDR1 LGHDT and CDR2 YNNKEL (reference sequence). The CDR3 loop spans 15 amino acids. V was shortened by 1 base and J by 4 bases, with 11 bases between the two germline ends. The CDR3 nucleotides read TGTGCCAGCAGCCAAGGAAGAGGGGGTAATCAGCCCCAGCATTTT. Its translation: CASSQGRGGNQPQHF.

V and J are TRBV20-1 and TRBJ2-5; 7 bases map to TRBD2. V was clipped by 4 bases and J by 5 bases; unmatched bases: 7. Germline lookup yields CDR1 DFQATT and CDR2 SNEGSKA (reference sequence). CDR3 length: 13 residues. The CDR3 loop is CSATLAGKETQYF. CDR3 in DNA: TGCAGTGCTACCTTAGCGGGCAAGGAGACCCAGTACTTC.

V and J are TRBV6-1 and TRBJ1-2, with a possible D match to TRBD1 (5 bases). CDR1 and CDR2 (germline): MNHNS, SASEGT. Trimming pared 7 bases from V and 8 bases from J, leaving 8 bases between. This CDR3 contains 10 residues. DNA for the CDR3: TGTGCCAGCACCGGGGGGGGCTACACCTTC. It encodes CASTGGGYTF.

This chain connects TRBV5-1 to TRBJ1-6; tentatively, D is TRBD1 (5 bases). Between the trimmed V and J ends, which lost 3 bases and 7 bases, there was a span of 14 bases. CDR1 and CDR2 (germline): SGHRS, YFSETQ. This CDR3 has 15 residues. The CDR3 loop is CASSWGGVENSPLHF. Here the CDR3 DNA reads TGCGCCAGCAGCTGGGGGGGAGTCGAGAATTCACCCCTCCACTTT.

This clonotype occurred a few times. The chain joins TRBV7-2 to TRBJ1-2; 7 bases line up with TRBD1. The CDR3 loop spans 17 amino acids. Germline V CDR1 and CDR2: SGHTA, FQGNSA. The ends lost 1 base at V and 6 bases at J; junction bases unmatched: 14. CDR3 in amino acids: CASSLVTSGGQRNGYTF. The DNA of the CDR3 is TGTGCCAGCAGCTTAGTAACAAGTGGGGGACAGCGAAATGGCTACACCTTC. Together with reference TRBV7-2 and TRBJ1-2, the CDR3 gives the full variable domain: GAGVSQSPSNKVTEKGKDVELRCDPISGHTALYWYRQSLGQGLEFLIYFQGNSAPDKSGLPSDRFSAERTGGSVSTLTIQRTQQEDSAVYLCASSLVTSGGQRNGYTFGSGTRLTVV.

V usage is TRBV7-3 and J usage is TRBJ1-2; 8 positions match TRBD1. CDR1 and CDR2 (germline): SGHTA, FQGTGA. V shed 7 bases and J 7 bases; nucleotides not matched to a gene: 11. This CDR3 is built from 14 residues. The CDR3 DNA follows: TGTGCCAGCATCGTCTGGGGCAGGGGGCTTGGCTACACCTTC. Protein: CASIVWGRGLGYTF.

This clonotype was detected only a few times. V is TRBV7-9 and J is TRBJ2-7; D could derive from TRBD1 or TRBD2 (5 bases each). V was clipped by 5 bases and J by 3 bases, with 11 bases between them. The CDR3 is 13 amino acids. Germline V gives CDR1 SEHNR, CDR2 FQNEAQ (reference sequence). The DNA for the CDR3 is TGTGCCAGCAGCCCCAGGGACCGCTACGAGCAGTACTTC. This translates into CASSPRDRYEQYF.

V usage is TRBV7-6 and J usage is TRBJ2-1; D gene ambiguous. Germline assignment: CDR1 SGHVS and CDR2 FNYEAQ. This CDR3 contains 14 residues. Trimming shortened V by 0 bases and J by 6 bases, and 9 bases separated the two germline ends. Written as DNA, the CDR3 is TGTGCCAGCAGCTTAGCGCTCAAACTCAATGAGCAGTTCTTC. This translates into CASSLALKLNEQFF.

This chain connects TRBV5-1 to TRBJ2-1; D is uncertain. Germline loops: CDR1 SGHRS, CDR2 YFSETQ. Trimming stripped 4 bases from V and 7 bases from J, with 15 bases between. The CDR3 length is 14 residues. This chain's CDR3 is CASSRATTGNEQFF. CDR3 in DNA: TGCGCCAGCAGCAGAGCGACGACCGGAAATGAGCAGTTCTTC.

This chain joins TRBV25-1 and TRBJ1-2; maybe TRBD1 (6 bases). The germline CDR1 and CDR2 sequences are MGHDK and SYGVNS. This CDR3 is built from 14 residues. V lost 3 bases and J 2 bases, leaving 10 bases between the germline ends. The CDR3 reads CASSDPGANYGYTF. The CDR3 bases are TGTGCCAGCAGTGACCCGGGGGCGAACTATGGCTACACCTTC.

The CDR3 nucleotides are TGTGCCAGCAGCTTAGCGGCCTTCGGACAGATATACGAGCAGTACTTC. Protein product: CASSLAAFGQIYEQYF. The rearrangement joins TRBV7-8 to TRBJ2-7, with a tentative D call TRBD1 (6 bases). V was clipped by 0 bases and J by 4 bases, with 16 bases between them. CDR1 is SGHVS, CDR2 FQNEAQ, per germline. CDR3 length: 16 amino acids.

Turning to this clonotype: One end of the junction fails to match germline, which may point to a read error. The V and J genes are TRBV5-1 and TRBJ1-6; a weak D match, TRBD1 (5 bases). From germline, CDR1 is SGHRS and CDR2 YFSETQ. CDR3 length equals 15 residues. CDR3 sequence: CASSLGQGSGSPIHF. Here the CDR3 DNA reads TGCGCCAGCAGCTTGGGGCAGGGATCCGGTTCACCCATCCACTTT. Full variable domain (remainder filled in from reference TRBV5-1 and TRBJ1-6): KAGVTQTPRYLIKTRGQQVTLSCSPISGHRSVSWYQQTPGQGLQFLFEYFSETQRNKGNFPGRFSGRQFSNSRSEMNVSTLELGDSALYLCASSLGQGSGSPIHFGNGTRLTVT.

The genes are TRBV19 and TRBJ2-1, with 8 bases fitting TRBD1. CDR3 length equals 13 residues. V gave up 6 bases and J gave up 6 bases; unmatched junction bases: 4. Per the germline V gene, CDR1 is LNHDA and CDR2 is SQIVND (reference sequence). CDR3 coding DNA: TGTGCCAGTAGCGACAGGGGTGCCAATGAGCAGTTCTTC. Protein: CASSDRGANEQFF.

This clonotype was seen only a few times. This chain links TRBV2 with TRBJ1-2, with D maybe TRBD1 (6 bases). The CDR3 extends over 12 amino acids. The V gene lost 6 bases and the J gene lost 5 bases, with 10 bases spanning the gap. CDR1 and CDR2 (germline): SNHLY, FYNNEI. DNA of the CDR3: TGTGCCAGCAGCAGGGGAGATTATGGCTACACCTTC. It yields the protein CASSRGDYGYTF. Looking up the rest from reference TRBV2 and TRBJ1-2 gives the full variable domain: EPEVTQTPSHQVTQMGQEVILRCVPISNHLYFYWYRQILGQKVEFLVSFYNNEISEKSEIFDDQFSVERPDGSNFTLKIRSTKLEDSAMYFCASSRGDYGYTFGSGTRLTVV.

The chain carries TRBV19 and TRBJ2-5, with 8 bases identical to TRBD2. The germline gives CDR1 LNHDA, CDR2 SQIVND (reference sequence). CDR3 length: 15 amino acids. The ends lost 6 bases at V and 3 bases at J; junction bases unmatched: 9. The CDR3 DNA reads TGTGCCAGTAGCGAGACTAGCGCAGGAGAAGAGACCCAGTACTTC. This encodes CASSETSAGEETQYF.

Note on this clonotype: Its ends do not fully match the called genes, so a read error is possible. J is TRBJ1-6 and V is TRBV5-1; tentatively, D is TRBD1 (5 bases). This CDR3 has 12 residues. The germline gives CDR1 SGHRS, CDR2 YFSETQ. The CDR3 nucleotides are TGCGCAAGCAGGAGGGGCAACTCACCCCTCCACTTT. This gives the protein CASRRGNSPLHF.

The chain carries TRBV2 and TRBJ2-5, with D unresolved. Germline V lookup: CDR1 SNHLY, CDR2 FYNNEI. The CDR3 contains 11 residues. The V end was cut by 4 bases, the J end by 5 bases, with 5 bases between. CDR3 loop: CASSVWETQYF. Here the CDR3 DNA reads TGTGCCAGCAGTGTTTGGGAGACCCAGTACTTC.

This sequence joins TRBV10-3 and TRBJ2-3; D gene uncertain. CDR1 and CDR2 (germline): ENHRY, SYGVKD. V lost 3 bases and J 10 bases, leaving 8 bases between the germline ends. The CDR3 loop spans 11 amino acids. CDR3 nucleotides: TGTGCCATCAGTGATTCGGTTGCGCAGTATTTT. This translates into CAISDSVAQYF.

The V call is TRBV5-5, the J call TRBJ2-1; D may match TRBD1 or TRBD2 (5 bases each). The V end lost 2 bases, the J end lost 7 bases, and 16 bases lay between the germline ends. The CDR3 contains 15 residues. Germline CDR1 SGHKS, CDR2 YYEKEE (reference sequence). The CDR3 loop reads CASSFGRLEGNEQFF. The CDR3 nucleotides read TGTGCCAGCAGCTTCGGACGGTTAGAGGGGAATGAGCAGTTCTTC.